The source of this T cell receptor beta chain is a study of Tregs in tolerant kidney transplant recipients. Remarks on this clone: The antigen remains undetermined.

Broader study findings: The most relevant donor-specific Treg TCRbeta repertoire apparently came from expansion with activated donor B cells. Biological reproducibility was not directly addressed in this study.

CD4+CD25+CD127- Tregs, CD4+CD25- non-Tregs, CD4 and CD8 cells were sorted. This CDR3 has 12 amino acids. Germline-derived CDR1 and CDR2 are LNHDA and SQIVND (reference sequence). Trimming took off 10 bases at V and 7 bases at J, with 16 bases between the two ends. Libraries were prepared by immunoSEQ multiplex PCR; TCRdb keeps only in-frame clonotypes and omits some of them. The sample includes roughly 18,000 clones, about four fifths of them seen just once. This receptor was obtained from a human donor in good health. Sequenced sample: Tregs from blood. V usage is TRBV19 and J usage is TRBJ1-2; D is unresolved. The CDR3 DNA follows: TGTGCCACCTCAGTGGCTTTCGCTGGCTACACCTTC. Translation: CATSVAFAGYTF.